The 27 T cell receptor beta chains listed next were all sequenced from one sample in a study of blood T cell repertoires in COVID-19. TCRdb's table, derived via immunoSEQ multiplex PCR, lists solely in-frame clones and lacks some. The data show around 250,000 clones, 70% to 90% seen once. Sequencing used peripheral blood. The receptors stem from a man aged 55-75 years with acute or convalescent COVID-19.

J is TRBJ1-2 and V is TRBV7-2, with TRBD1 identical over 8 bases. Germline V gene sequence: CDR1 SGHTA, CDR2 FQGNSA. With V trimmed by 2 bases and J by 4 bases, 9 bases remained unmatched. CDR3 length: 16 residues. In nucleotides, the CDR3 is TGTGCCAGCAGCTTATCGGCAGGGGGCGGGGGCTATGGCTACACCTTC. Its translation: CASSLSAGGGGYGYTF.

In its sample, this clone was seen once. V gene TRBV6-5 combines with J gene TRBJ1-1; D unresolved. CDR1 is MNHEY, CDR2 SVGAGI, per germline. V was cut by 7 bases and J by 1 base, with 10 bases left in between. CDR3 length: 13 amino acids. The CDR3 reads CASITATNTEAFF. The CDR3 DNA reads TGTGCCAGCATTACAGCAACGAACACTGAAGCTTTCTTT.

This chain uses TRBV12-3 or TRBV12-4 with TRBJ2-2, with TRBD1 as a possible D gene (6 bases). The germline V and J ends were trimmed by 3 bases and 6 bases, with 8 bases remaining between them. This CDR3 spans 13 amino acids. DNA for the CDR3: TGTGCCAGCAGTTTGCAGGGGCCCGGGGAGCTGTTTTTT. Protein sequence: CASSLQGPGELFF.

The V call is TRBV10-3, the J call TRBJ2-1; 14 bases line up with TRBD2. The CDR3 has 18 residues. Germline V gene data show CDR1 as ENHRY and CDR2 as SYGVKD. Trimming at V came to 4 bases and at J to 0 bases, leaving 5 bases not matched to a gene. The CDR3: CAISGLAGGPSSYNEQFF. Here the CDR3 DNA reads TGTGCCATCAGTGGACTAGCGGGAGGGCCGAGCTCCTACAATGAGCAGTTCTTC.

The chain joins TRBV7-2 to TRBJ2-7, with 11 bases aligning to TRBD1. The germline V gene encodes CDR1 SGHTA and CDR2 FQGNSA. Trimming at V came to 4 bases and at J to 0 bases, leaving 2 bases not matched to a gene. The CDR3 length is 15 residues. CDR3 nucleotides: TGTGCCAGCAGCTGGGGACAGGGGGACTCCTACGAGCAGTACTTC. Translation gives CASSWGQGDSYEQYF.

The CDR3 DNA sequence: TGTGCCAGTAGTATCGGACAGGCTGAGGCTGCAGATACGCAGTATTTT. Encoded protein: CASSIGQAEAADTQYF. The chain has TRBV19 and TRBJ2-3; 7 bases fit TRBD1. Per the germline V gene, CDR1 is LNHDA and CDR2 is SQIVND (reference sequence). V was pared by 3 bases and J by 4 bases, with 10 bases of the junction left unmatched. The CDR3 is 16 residues long.

The rearrangement links TRBV7-2 to TRBJ2-7; D might be TRBD2 (6 bases). This CDR3 spans 14 amino acids. V was clipped by 2 bases and J by 3 bases, with 11 bases between them. Germline values: CDR1 SGHTA, CDR2 FQGNSA. The CDR3 loop reads CASSLNRLVYEQYF. The CDR3 DNA is TGTGCCAGCAGCTTAAACCGACTAGTCTACGAGCAGTACTTC.

The chain carries TRBV30 and TRBJ2-1; D is undetermined. The CDR3 has 12 amino acids. The V end lost 0 bases, the J end lost 8 bases, and 8 bases lay between the germline ends. Germline V gene lookup returns CDR1 GTSNPN and CDR2 SVGIG (reference sequence). The CDR3 DNA reads TGTGCCTGGAGTGTCGTCCGGGATGAGCAGTTCTTC. Translation gives CAWSVVRDEQFF.

V gene TRBV12-3 or TRBV12-4 combines with J gene TRBJ2-6; D is unclear. V lost 10 bases and J lost 0, with 7 bases in between. The length of the CDR3 is 13 residues. CDR3 sequence (DNA): TGTGCCAACACGATCTCTGGGGCCAACGTCCTGACTTTC. Translation: CANTISGANVLTF.

The chain joins TRBV6-1 to TRBJ1-2; possibly TRBD1 for D (5 bases). Germline values: CDR1 MNHNS, CDR2 SASEGT. The CDR3 is 13 residues long. Trimming removed 2 bases from V and 6 bases from J, with 10 bases in between. DNA for the CDR3: TGTGCCAGCAGTGAACGGGGGGAGAATGGCTACACCTTC. Translated: CASSERGENGYTF.

The chain links TRBV12-3 or TRBV12-4 to TRBJ2-5, with D possibly being TRBD1 (6 bases). V shed 6 bases and J shed 2 bases, with 10 bases lying between them. CDR3 size: 13 residues. The DNA of the CDR3 is TGTGCCAGCAGCAAGACAGGACAAGAGACCCAGTACTTC. The encoded protein is CASSKTGQETQYF.

V usage is TRBV29-1 and J usage is TRBJ2-5; 11 bases align to TRBD1. CDR3 length equals 14 residues. Germline values: CDR1 SQVTM, CDR2 ANQGSEA. Trimming removed 6 bases from V and 5 bases from J; junction bases left unmatched: 8. CDR3: CSVDRDRGWETQYF. CDR3 DNA: TGCAGCGTGGACCGGGACAGGGGGTGGGAGACCCAGTACTTC.

The chain couples TRBV4-3 to TRBJ2-3; 10 nucleotides line up with TRBD2. After removal of 0 bases from V and 3 bases from J, the junction contained 9 bases not matched to a gene. Germline V gene data show CDR1 as LGHNA and CDR2 as YSLEER. This CDR3 region has 18 residues. CDR3 in DNA: TGCGCCAGCAGCCAAGAACGATACGCTAGCGGGAGTACAGATACGCAGTATTTT. Residues: CASSQERYASGSTDTQYF.

The J gene is TRBJ2-1, the V gene TRBV28; tentative D call: TRBD2 (5 bases). This CDR3 is 13 amino acids long. The germline gives CDR1 MDHEN, CDR2 SYDVKM. V was shortened by 3 bases and J by 13 bases, with 16 bases between the two germline ends. The CDR3 loop is CASSLIGLPIQFF. DNA for the CDR3: TGTGCCAGCAGTTTGATCGGACTGCCTATTCAGTTCTTC.

The chain couples TRBV7-2 to TRBJ1-6; 7 nucleotides line up with TRBD1. After removal of 2 bases from V and 6 bases from J, the junction contained 7 bases not matched to a gene. The CDR3 has 16 residues. Looked up from germline, CDR1 is SGHTA and CDR2 is FQGNSA. The CDR3 bases are TGTGCCAGCAGCTTAATGAAGGGGGCGGGTAATTCACCCCTCCACTTT. Protein: CASSLMKGAGNSPLHF.

The CDR3 loop is CAWRVGTWTDEQYF. CDR3 coding DNA: TGTGCCTGGAGGGTCGGTACTTGGACAGACGAGCAGTACTTC. V and J are TRBV30 and TRBJ2-7; TRBD1 is a possible D gene (6 bases). The V gene lost 3 bases and the J gene lost 5 bases, with 17 bases spanning the gap. In germline, CDR1 is GTSNPN, CDR2 SVGIG (reference sequence). The CDR3 sequence is 14 residues long.

This chain uses TRBV11-3 with TRBJ2-7; TRBD2 agrees at 13 bases. Germline trimming cut 6 bases from V and 5 bases from J; bases unmatched to any gene: 7. Germline CDR1 is SGHNT and CDR2 is YENEEA. The CDR3 extends over 15 amino acids. The CDR3 is CASRPGLAGVNEQYF. The CDR3 DNA sequence: TGTGCCAGCAGACCAGGACTAGCGGGAGTCAACGAGCAGTACTTC.

J is TRBJ1-5 and V is TRBV15; possibly TRBD1 for D (5 bases). CDR1 LNHNV and CDR2 YYDKDF come from the germline V gene (reference sequence). Trimming pared 8 bases from V and 3 bases from J, leaving 11 bases between. This CDR3 is built from 13 residues. The CDR3 loop is CATEGGTNQPQHF. CDR3 coding DNA: TGTGCCACCGAGGGAGGGACCAATCAGCCCCAGCATTTT.

The CDR3 protein is CASSLGTGARFYEQYF. DNA of the CDR3: TGTGCCAGCAGTTTAGGGACAGGGGCGAGATTCTACGAGCAGTACTTC. The chain carries TRBV28 and TRBJ2-7; TRBD1 aligns across 10 bases. This CDR3 is built from 16 residues. With 2 bases clipped from V and 3 bases from J, the junction kept 7 bases outside the gene matches. From germline, CDR1 is MDHEN and CDR2 SYDVKM.

The chain recombines TRBV6-2 or TRBV6-3 with TRBJ2-1; tentative D call: TRBD1 (5 bases). CDR3 length: 16 residues. V was clipped by 6 bases and J by 4 bases, with 19 bases between them. The V gene's germline CDR1 is MNHEY and CDR2 SVGEGT. CDR3 residues: CASRPYQGPLYNEQFF. The CDR3 nucleotides are TGTGCCAGCAGACCTTATCAGGGTCCCTTATACAATGAGCAGTTCTTC.

V and J are TRBV24-1 and TRBJ1-2, with a tentative D call TRBD1 (5 bases). This CDR3 spans 13 amino acids. Looked up from germline, CDR1 is KGHDR and CDR2 is SFDVKD. V was pared by 5 bases and J by 4 bases, with 10 bases between. The CDR3 sequence is CATSGQGVYGYTF. CDR3 nucleotides: TGTGCCACCAGTGGGCAGGGCGTCTATGGCTACACCTTC.

CDR3 DNA: TGTGCCAGCAGCAGAACAGGTCCAATCTATGGCTACACCTTC. It specifies CASSRTGPIYGYTF. J is TRBJ1-2 and V is TRBV5-8; D is possibly TRBD1 (5 bases). Germline CDR1 is SGHTS and CDR2 is YDEGEE. V lost 4 bases and J 4 bases, leaving 14 bases between the germline ends. This CDR3 spans 14 amino acids.

The chain couples TRBV28 to TRBJ2-1; 10 bases are shared with TRBD1. CDR1 and CDR2 from the germline V gene are MDHEN and SYDVKM. V trimming: 7 bases; J trimming: 4 bases; junction bases outside the gene matches: 16. CDR3 length equals 18 residues. The CDR3 spells CASTLYAGGTGAYNEQFF. Written as DNA, the CDR3 is TGTGCCAGCACCTTATACGCCGGGGGGACAGGGGCGTACAATGAGCAGTTCTTC.

V usage is TRBV27 and J usage is TRBJ2-1, with TRBD2 as a possible D gene (6 bases). CDR3 length: 16 residues. Germline V lookup: CDR1 MNHEY, CDR2 SMNVEV (reference sequence). With 6 bases removed from V and 0 bases from J, the gap between germline ends came to 15 bases. CDR3 nucleotides: TGTGCCAGCAGCCTGGAGGGGATGAGCTCCTACAATGAGCAGTTCTTC. This codes for CASSLEGMSSYNEQFF.

The V and J genes are TRBV29-1 and TRBJ2-3; D is uncertain. CDR1 SQVTM and CDR2 ANQGSEA come from the germline V gene. The CDR3 contains 13 residues. V was trimmed by 4 bases and J by 3 bases, leaving 11 bases between them. Written as DNA, the CDR3 is TGCAGCGTTGGGTCAGCGTTAACAGATACGCAGTATTTT. Protein: CSVGSALTDTQYF.

The V gene is TRBV7-9, the J gene TRBJ1-1; possible D gene TRBD1, 5 bases. The CDR3 extends over 14 amino acids. Germline values: CDR1 SEHNR, CDR2 FQNEAQ (reference sequence). V gave up 5 bases and J gave up 1 base, with 11 bases separating them. The CDR3 region is CASSPRTTNTEAFF. The CDR3, as DNA: TGTGCCAGCAGCCCGAGGACAACGAACACTGAAGCTTTCTTT.

The chain links TRBV27 to TRBJ1-1; a possible D gene is TRBD1 (6 bases). Germline-derived CDR1 and CDR2 are MNHEY and SMNVEV (reference sequence). The CDR3 has 14 amino acids. Trimming removed 6 bases from V and 1 base from J, with 12 bases in between. The DNA of the CDR3 is TGTGCCAGCAGGCGACAGGCTACGAACACTGAAGCTTTCTTT. This translates into CASRRQATNTEAFF.